The 29 T cell receptor beta chains below were found in one sample sequenced in a study of blood T cell repertoires in COVID-19. This table comes from immunoSEQ multiplex PCR, and its TCRdb copy is limited to in-frame clones, with some not included. Of about 180,000 clones in the sample, 86% were seen once. The sample taken for sequencing was peripheral blood. Receptors originate from a woman in her 30s with active or convalescent COVID-19.

V gene TRBV2 combines with J gene TRBJ2-7, with a possible D match to TRBD1 (6 bases). The CDR3 extends over 13 amino acids. From germline, CDR1 is SNHLY and CDR2 FYNNEI. V lost 6 bases to trimming and J lost 5 bases, with 14 bases between them. The chain's CDR3 is CASRGTGFNEQYF. CDR3 coding DNA: TGTGCCAGCAGGGGAACAGGGTTCAACGAGCAGTACTTC. The full variable domain, rest sourced from reference TRBV2 and TRBJ2-7, is EPEVTQTPSHQVTQMGQEVILRCVPISNHLYFYWYRQILGQKVEFLVSFYNNEISEKSEIFDDQFSVERPDGSNFTLKIRSTKLEDSAMYFCASRGTGFNEQYFGPGTRLTVT.

The chain uses TRBV10-3 and TRBJ1-2, with 7 positions matching TRBD1. The germline V gene encodes CDR1 ENHRY and CDR2 SYGVKD. The length of the CDR3 is 13 residues. The J segment lost 2 bases and the V segment lost 4 bases, leaving 1 base of the junction unmatched. As DNA, the CDR3 is TGTGCCATCAGTGGACAGGGCAACTATGGCTACACCTTC. Residues: CAISGQGNYGYTF.

V is TRBV11-2 and J is TRBJ2-1, with TRBD2 identical over 9 bases. The CDR3 is 17 amino acids. Germline CDR1 reads SGHAT; CDR2 reads FQNNGV. With 6 bases clipped from V and 1 base from J, the junction kept 10 bases outside the gene matches. CDR3 in DNA: TGTGCCAGCAGTTACTTAGGCGGGGGGGCTTCCTACAATGAGCAGTTCTTC. Its translation is CASSYLGGGASYNEQFF.

The V call is TRBV11-3, the J call TRBJ1-4; D uncertain. V lost 3 bases and J 6 bases, leaving 8 bases between the germline ends. This CDR3 is 13 amino acids long. Germline V gene sequence: CDR1 SGHNT, CDR2 YENEEA. CDR3 in amino acids: CASSFPPDEKLFF. CDR3 DNA sequence: TGTGCCAGCAGCTTTCCCCCCGATGAAAAACTGTTTTTT.

The chain carries TRBV11-3 and TRBJ2-1; 15 bases are shared with TRBD2. This CDR3 region has 17 residues. The V gene end was trimmed by 9 bases and the J gene end by 3 bases; junction bases not matched to a gene: 9. Germline V gives CDR1 SGHNT, CDR2 YENEEA. In DNA, the CDR3 is TGTGCCAGTAAAACCGGGACTAGCGGGGGGAGCTACAATGAGCAGTTCTTC. It translates to CASKTGTSGGSYNEQFF.

The chain is built from TRBV12-3 or TRBV12-4 and TRBJ2-3; D is unresolved. V was shortened by 2 bases and J by 5 bases, with 5 bases between the two germline ends. CDR3 size: 12 residues. The CDR3 DNA reads as TGTGCCAGCAGTTTAAGCGTAGATACGCAGTATTTT. Translating gives CASSLSVDTQYF.

The chain joins TRBV13 to TRBJ2-7; 9 bases are a match to TRBD2. Trimming took 0 bases from V and 4 from J; bases not matched to a gene: 4. Germline CDR1 is PRHDT and CDR2 is FYEKMQ (reference sequence). The CDR3 has 15 amino acids. The CDR3 is CASSLGGTSRYEQYF. CDR3 DNA: TGTGCCAGCAGCTTAGGGGGGACTAGCAGGTACGAGCAGTACTTC.

This clone was detected only a few times. No DNA is shown, since the ends of the CDR3 on it are uncertain; the CDR3 is the one TCRdb lists. V and J are TRBV19 and TRBJ1-4; the table names TRBD1, a call not compared with the DNA. The CDR3 comprises 17 residues, both ends counted. The germline CDR1 and CDR2 sequences are LNHDA and SQIVND (reference sequence). The CDR3 is CASSIVGSGTGGGKLIF.

The J gene is TRBJ1-1, the V gene TRBV27, with TRBD1 as a possible D gene (5 bases). Looked up from germline, CDR1 is MNHEY and CDR2 is SMNVEV (reference sequence). Trimming shortened V by 4 bases and J by 4 bases, and 19 bases separated the two germline ends. The CDR3 has 16 residues. CDR3 residues: CASSYLRGGVSTEAFF. The DNA of the CDR3 is TGTGCCAGCAGTTATCTAAGGGGAGGGGTAAGCACTGAAGCTTTCTTT.

This chain uses TRBV18 with TRBJ2-7; weak D call: TRBD1 (5 bases). Trimming cost V 3 bases and J 1 base, with 7 bases left between them. The CDR3 spans 13 residues. Germline values: CDR1 KGHSH, CDR2 LQKENI. The CDR3 bases are TGTGCCAGCTCACCCGACAGTTCCTACGAGCAGTACTTC. Translation: CASSPDSSYEQYF.

The genes are TRBV29-1 and TRBJ1-4; maybe TRBD1 (6 bases). Germline values: CDR1 SQVTM, CDR2 ANQGSEA. This CDR3 comprises 13 residues. V lost 6 bases, J lost 3 bases, and 11 bases lay in between. CDR3 sequence (DNA): TGCAGCGTCATACAGGGTCCTAATGAAAAACTGTTTTTT. Protein product: CSVIQGPNEKLFF.

About this clone itself: This sample includes further DNA sequences coding for the same CDR3. V gene TRBV20-1 combines with J gene TRBJ2-3; D is uncertain. Between the trimmed V and J ends, which lost 5 bases and 2 bases, there was a span of 5 bases. Germline V gene sequence: CDR1 DFQATT, CDR2 SNEGSKA (reference sequence). This CDR3 spans 11 amino acids. CDR3 DNA: TGCAGTGCTTCATCCACAGATACGCAGTATTTT. This translates into CSASSTDTQYF.

CDR3 sequence (DNA): TGTGCCACCAGTGCCGGGCGGGGAAGCACAGATACGCAGTATTTT. Translation: CATSAGRGSTDTQYF. The chain has TRBV24-1 and TRBJ2-3; the D gene is possibly TRBD2 (6 bases). Germline assignment: CDR1 KGHDR and CDR2 SFDVKD. Trimming removed 5 bases from V and 0 bases from J, with 11 bases in between. This CDR3 contains 15 residues.

V usage is TRBV12-5 and J usage is TRBJ1-2; no clear D. CDR3 length: 17 residues. V was cut by 0 bases and J by 4 bases, with 18 bases left in between. In germline, CDR1 is LGHNT, CDR2 FRNRAP. For the CDR3, the DNA is TGTGCTAGTGGTTTGGTACTTGGGGAGGGAGACACCTATGGCTACACCTTC. Amino acids: CASGLVLGEGDTYGYTF.

The rearrangement uses TRBV7-2 and TRBJ2-5, with 12 positions matching TRBD2. The CDR3 extends over 15 amino acids. Germline V CDR1 and CDR2: SGHTA, FQGNSA. J lost 5 bases, V lost 3 bases, and 4 bases had no gene match. The CDR3 loop reads CASSLTSGSGETQYF. For the CDR3, the DNA is TGTGCCAGCAGCTTGACTAGCGGGAGTGGGGAGACCCAGTACTTC. Together with reference TRBV7-2 and TRBJ2-5, the CDR3 gives the full variable domain: GAGVSQSPSNKVTEKGKDVELRCDPISGHTALYWYRQSLGQGLEFLIYFQGNSAPDKSGLPSDRFSAERTGGSVSTLTIQRTQQEDSAVYLCASSLTSGSGETQYFGPGTRLLVL.

The chain uses TRBV3-1 (or the pseudogene TRBV3-2) and TRBJ2-5; 7 positions agree with TRBD2. The CDR3 is 13 amino acids. V gave up 3 bases and J gave up 7 bases; unmatched junction bases: 5. Germline V CDR1 and CDR2: LGHDT, YNNKEL (reference sequence). The CDR3 loop is CASSQGGVGTQYF. The DNA for the CDR3 is TGTGCCAGCAGCCAGGGGGGGGTAGGGACCCAGTACTTC.

The chain carries TRBV3-1 (or the pseudogene TRBV3-2) and TRBJ1-4; 7 positions match TRBD1. Germline values: CDR1 LGHDT, CDR2 YNNKEL (reference sequence). The junction had 9 bases not matched to a gene; V was cut back by 3 bases and J by 5 bases. CDR3 size: 16 residues. The chain's CDR3 is CASSHEPGQLNEKLFF. CDR3 nucleotides: TGTGCCAGCAGCCACGAACCGGGACAGCTAAATGAAAAACTGTTTTTT.

A few counts support this clone. The gene calls are TRBV20-1 and TRBJ2-1, with D perhaps TRBD2 (6 bases). Germline V lookup: CDR1 DFQATT, CDR2 SNEGSKA (reference sequence). The CDR3 has 15 amino acids. Between the trimmed V and J ends, which lost 3 bases and 3 bases, there was a span of 15 bases. The CDR3 here is CSASLPGLDYNEQFF. Here the CDR3 DNA reads TGCAGTGCTAGTCTCCCGGGACTCGACTACAATGAGCAGTTCTTC.

The chain employs TRBV7-9 and TRBJ1-2; 8 bases match TRBD1. The ends lost 5 bases at V and 7 bases at J; junction bases unmatched: 6. Germline assignment: CDR1 SEHNR and CDR2 FQNEAQ (reference sequence). The CDR3 length is 13 residues. The CDR3 loop reads CASSDQDRAGYTF. In nucleotides, the CDR3 is TGTGCCAGCAGCGACCAGGACAGGGCTGGCTACACCTTC.

This chain connects TRBV6-5 to TRBJ1-3; TRBD1 matches at 7 bases. V was clipped by 4 bases and J by 1 base; unmatched bases: 1. This CDR3 has 14 residues. In germline, CDR1 is MNHEY, CDR2 SVGAGI. The CDR3 DNA reads TGTGCCAGCAGTTTACAGGGGTCTGGAAACACCATATATTTT. It specifies CASSLQGSGNTIYF.

The chain employs TRBV5-1 and TRBJ2-4; 10 bases align to TRBD2. V lost 4 bases, J lost 8 bases, and 12 bases stayed unmatched. This CDR3 region has 16 residues. CDR1 SGHRS and CDR2 YFSETQ come from the germline V gene. Written as DNA, the CDR3 is TGCGCCAGCAGCCCCCGGAGCGGGGGGGCGACGGACATTCAGTACTTC. This sequence encodes CASSPRSGGATDIQYF. The variable domain in full, completed from reference TRBV5-1 and TRBJ2-4, reads KAGVTQTPRYLIKTRGQQVTLSCSPISGHRSVSWYQQTPGQGLQFLFEYFSETQRNKGNFPGRFSGRQFSNSRSEMNVSTLELGDSALYLCASSPRSGGATDIQYFGAGTRLSVL.

This clone has only a few counts. The chain combines TRBV3-1 (or the pseudogene TRBV3-2) with TRBJ1-3; no definite D call. The V end was cut by 1 base, the J end by 4 bases, with 26 bases between. Germline V gene data show CDR1 as LGHDT and CDR2 as YNNKEL (reference sequence). The CDR3 runs to 20 residues. CDR3 sequence: CASSQGTLGRLPIPGNTIYF. The CDR3 DNA follows: TGTGCCAGCAGCCAAGGGACTCTAGGCAGACTACCGATCCCCGGAAACACCATATATTTT.

This chain connects TRBV5-6 to TRBJ1-2; tentative D call: TRBD1 (6 bases). V was pared by 0 bases and J by 7 bases, with 19 bases between. There are 16 residues in the CDR3. The V gene's germline CDR1 is SGHDT and CDR2 YYEEEE. CDR3 nucleotides: TGTGCCAGCAGCTTGGGTTCTTGGCAGGGGATAGGTGGCTACACCTTC. Translated: CASSLGSWQGIGGYTF.

J is TRBJ2-7 and V is TRBV2; tentatively, D is TRBD1 (6 bases). This CDR3 has 14 amino acids. The germline V gene encodes CDR1 SNHLY and CDR2 FYNNEI. The V end lost 6 bases, the J end lost 0 bases, and 12 bases lay between the germline ends. The CDR3 DNA reads as TGTGCCAGCAGCACAGGGAAGGGCTCCTACGAGCAGTACTTC. It is translated as CASSTGKGSYEQYF.

The chain has TRBV19 and TRBJ1-1; 8 nucleotides align to TRBD1. Germline V CDR1 and CDR2: LNHDA, SQIVND (reference sequence). V shed 7 bases and J 4 bases; nucleotides not matched to a gene: 11. This CDR3 has 15 amino acids. This CDR3 reads CASKAIGQGATEAFF. The DNA of the CDR3 is TGTGCCAGTAAAGCTATAGGACAGGGAGCCACTGAAGCTTTCTTT.

The chain employs TRBV30 and TRBJ2-7, with a tentative D call TRBD2 (5 bases). V lost 0 bases and J lost 2, with 14 bases in between. Germline V gene data show CDR1 as GTSNPN and CDR2 as SVGIG (reference sequence). The length of the CDR3 is 15 residues. The CDR3 DNA reads as TGTGCCTGGAGTGTATTGCCAGGAGGTGCCTACGAGCAGTACTTC. The encoded protein is CAWSVLPGGAYEQYF.

The J gene is TRBJ1-2, the V gene TRBV12-3 or TRBV12-4; 11 bases are a match to TRBD1. V lost 8 bases to trimming and J lost 9 bases; unmatched junction nucleotides: 5. CDR3 length: 12 residues. The CDR3 DNA reads TGTGCCAGCGGGAGGACAGGGGGCAGCTACACCTTC. Translation: CASGRTGGSYTF.

This clone was detected once. The chain has TRBV6-5 and TRBJ1-2; D not certain. This CDR3 spans 13 amino acids. V dropped 5 bases and J dropped 4 bases, with 11 bases sitting between them. Germline V gene sequence: CDR1 MNHEY, CDR2 SVGAGI. The CDR3 loop reads CASSPSQSYGYTF. The DNA for the CDR3 is TGTGCCAGCAGTCCTAGTCAAAGCTATGGCTACACCTTC.

V gene TRBV6-2 or TRBV6-3 combines with J gene TRBJ1-2, with D tentatively TRBD1 (6 bases). The CDR3 contains 15 residues. Looked up from germline, CDR1 is MNHEY and CDR2 is SVGEGT. Trimming shortened V by 0 bases and J by 4 bases, and 12 bases separated the two germline ends. The chain's CDR3 is CASSYSTTGIYGYTF. The CDR3 bases are TGTGCCAGCAGTTACTCCACTACAGGGATCTATGGCTACACCTTC.